The 32 T cell receptor beta chains given below trace back to one sample, sequenced in a study of blood T cell repertoires in COVID-19 (dated by TCRdb to the early 2020s). The library was produced with the immunoSEQ multiplex PCR assay. TCRdb mirrors the immuneACCESS table, restricted to in-frame sequences. Some clones are absent from its copies; in checked studies, under half trace to an unresolved V gene, and the reason for the others is unknown. For this sample there are approximately 190,000 clones; under 85% appear just once. The ten largest clones represent under 7.5% of the sample. Material for sequencing was peripheral blood. The source is a woman in her thirties or forties with acute or convalescent COVID-19.

The J gene is TRBJ1-3, the V gene TRBV6-4; D gene unclear. Germline CDR1 MRHNA, CDR2 SNTAGT. CDR3 size: 14 residues. V dropped 2 bases and J dropped 6 bases, with 11 bases sitting between them. The CDR3 DNA follows: TGTGCCAGCAGTGACCCGGGAAAGGTAAACACCATATATTTT. This encodes CASSDPGKVNTIYF.

The rearrangement links TRBV27 to TRBJ2-7; no clear D gene. There are 13 residues in the CDR3. Trimming shortened V by 0 bases and J by 0 bases, and 3 bases separated the two germline ends. The V gene's germline CDR1 is MNHEY and CDR2 SMNVEV (reference sequence). CDR3 loop: CASSLSVSYEQYF. Written as DNA, the CDR3 is TGTGCCAGCAGTTTATCCGTCTCCTACGAGCAGTACTTC.

This chain links TRBV27 with TRBJ2-5; the match to TRBD2 covers 9 bases. Trimming took 8 bases from V and 7 from J; bases not matched to a gene: 14. From germline, CDR1 is MNHEY and CDR2 SMNVEV (reference sequence). The CDR3 runs to 15 residues. CDR3 sequence: CASHPSGTAVVTQYF. CDR3 nucleotide sequence: TGTGCCAGCCACCCTAGCGGGACGGCTGTGGTGACCCAGTACTTC.

This clone was detected only a few times. The chain recombines TRBV5-4 with TRBJ1-4; TRBD1 might be the D (6 bases). Trimming shortened V by 2 bases and J by 8 bases, and 13 bases separated the two germline ends. This CDR3 has 14 residues. Germline V gene data show CDR1 as SGHNT and CDR2 as YYREEE (reference sequence). CDR3 protein: CASSFNRAQEKLFF. The CDR3 coding sequence is TGTGCCAGCAGCTTTAACAGGGCACAAGAAAAACTGTTTTTT.

The chain employs TRBV6-5 and TRBJ1-2; no firm D call. The V end was cut by 7 bases, the J end by 6 bases, with 18 bases between. Germline V gives CDR1 MNHEY, CDR2 SVGAGI. The CDR3 has 14 residues. CDR3: CASKSAALGDGYTF. The CDR3 DNA sequence: TGTGCCAGCAAGTCCGCAGCCCTAGGAGATGGCTACACCTTC.

This rearrangement joins TRBV5-8 to TRBJ2-1; 8 nucleotides agree with TRBD1. Germline lookup yields CDR1 SGHTS and CDR2 YDEGEE. The CDR3 sequence is 13 residues long. Trimming cost V 5 bases and J 4 bases; bases outside gene matches: 2. The CDR3 DNA is TGTGCCAGCAGACGGACAGGGTACAATGAGCAGTTCTTC. This encodes CASRRTGYNEQFF.

V usage is TRBV10-3 and J usage is TRBJ2-1; 12 bases align to TRBD2. The CDR3 covers 16 residues. J gave up 6 bases and V 10 bases, and 13 bases lay outside the gene matches. CDR1 and CDR2 from the germline V gene are ENHRY and SYGVKD. CDR3 protein: CATTPLTSGSANEQFF. CDR3 nucleotide sequence: TGTGCCACCACTCCTCTGACTAGCGGGAGTGCCAATGAGCAGTTCTTC.

This sequence joins TRBV19 and TRBJ2-5; D may be TRBD2 (5 bases). The CDR3 has 15 amino acids. V was clipped by 2 bases and J by 4 bases, with 14 bases between them. In germline, CDR1 is LNHDA, CDR2 SQIVND (reference sequence). The CDR3 spells CASSIRLASGETQYF. CDR3 DNA sequence: TGTGCCAGTAGTATAAGGCTAGCTTCCGGAGAGACCCAGTACTTC.

Concerning this clone itself: Its ends do not fully match the called genes, so a read error is possible. The chain uses TRBV18 and TRBJ1-1, with D tentatively TRBD1 (5 bases). CDR3 size: 13 residues. Germline V gives CDR1 KGHSH, CDR2 LQKENI. DNA for the CDR3: TGTGCCAGCTCACCACCGAGCAGGGATATCTTACCTTGG. Translating gives CASSPPSRDILPW.

This chain uses TRBV7-3 with TRBJ2-2; 7 bases are a match to TRBD2. Trimming removed 5 bases from V and 2 bases from J; junction bases left unmatched: 8. The CDR3 is made up of 16 amino acids. The germline V gene has CDR1 SGHTA and CDR2 FQGTGA. The CDR3 sequence is CASSATGGSNTGELFF. As DNA, the CDR3 is TGTGCCAGCAGCGCAACGGGGGGATCTAACACCGGGGAGCTGTTTTTT. Together with reference TRBV7-3 and TRBJ2-2, the CDR3 gives the full variable domain: GAGVSQTPSNKVTEKGKYVELRCDPISGHTALYWYRQSLGQGPEFLIYFQGTGAADDSGLPNDRFFAVRPEGSVSTLKIQRTERGDSAVYLCASSATGGSNTGELFFGEGSRLTVL.

The rearrangement joins TRBV30 to TRBJ1-2; TRBD1 agrees at 12 bases. V lost 2 bases and J lost 8; bases outside the gene matches: 12. There are 16 residues in the CDR3. CDR1 is GTSNPN, CDR2 SVGIG, per germline (reference sequence). Here the CDR3 reads CAWSPLTGTGGWGYTF. CDR3 sequence (DNA): TGTGCCTGGAGTCCCCTTACCGGGACAGGGGGCTGGGGCTACACCTTC. Combining the CDR3 with reference TRBV30 and TRBJ1-2 gives the whole variable domain SQTIHQWPATLVQPVGSPLSLECTVEGTSNPNLYWYRQAAGRGLQLLFYSVGIGQISSEVPQNLSASRPQDRQFILSSKKLLLSDSGFYLCAWSPLTGTGGWGYTFGSGTRLTVV.

The J gene is TRBJ1-4, the V gene TRBV20-1; D is unclear. Trimming took 3 bases from V and 4 from J, leaving 9 bases between them. CDR1 is DFQATT and CDR2 is SNEGSKA in the germline V gene (reference sequence). The CDR3 has 13 amino acids. The CDR3 DNA reads TGCAGTGCTAGTGGTCAGATTAATGAAAAACTGTTTTTT. Residues: CSASGQINEKLFF.

The chain joins TRBV5-1 to TRBJ1-1; TRBD1 agrees at 7 bases. Germline V gene data show CDR1 as SGHRS and CDR2 as YFSETQ. This CDR3 region has 13 residues. V lost 1 base, J lost 4 bases, and 1 base stayed unmatched. CDR3 protein: CASSLTGATEAFF. In DNA form, the CDR3 reads TGCGCCAGCAGCTTGACAGGGGCCACTGAAGCTTTCTTT.

The chain has TRBV19 and TRBJ2-3, with 7 bases that match TRBD1. The CDR3 is 14 residues long. J lost 1 base, V lost 5 bases, and 3 bases had no gene match. Germline assignment: CDR1 LNHDA and CDR2 SQIVND (reference sequence). CDR3 sequence (DNA): TGTGCCAGTAGTGCAGGACAGGGCACAGATACGCAGTATTTT. The encoded protein is CASSAGQGTDTQYF.

This chain uses TRBV30 with TRBJ2-2; D remains unclear. The CDR3 contains 13 residues. The germline V gene encodes CDR1 GTSNPN and CDR2 SVGIG (reference sequence). Trimming pared 2 bases from V and 5 bases from J, leaving 9 bases between. For the CDR3, the DNA is TGTGCCTGGAGTCTTACTACGACCGGGGAGCTGTTTTTT. This codes for CAWSLTTTGELFF.

The V gene is TRBV10-3, the J gene TRBJ2-5; 8 bases line up with TRBD1. J was trimmed by 1 base and V by 9 bases; bases with no gene match: 1. The CDR3 is 12 residues long. CDR1 and CDR2 (germline): ENHRY, SYGVKD. The CDR3 DNA reads as TGTGCCATTGGGACAGGCCAAGAGACCCAGTACTTC. The encoded protein is CAIGTGQETQYF.

V usage is TRBV6-1 and J usage is TRBJ2-1, with 7 bases lining up with TRBD1. V shed 1 base and J 5 bases; nucleotides not matched to a gene: 2. The CDR3 runs 14 residues. Germline V gene data show CDR1 as MNHNS and CDR2 as SASEGT. CDR3 amino acids: CASSEVTGDNEQFF. The CDR3 DNA sequence: TGTGCCAGCAGTGAAGTCACAGGGGACAATGAGCAGTTCTTC.

The genes are TRBV27 and TRBJ1-1; a possible D gene is TRBD1 (6 bases). V was cut by 6 bases and J by 0 bases, with 8 bases left in between. The CDR3 has 13 amino acids. CDR1 is MNHEY and CDR2 is SMNVEV in the germline V gene (reference sequence). CDR3 loop: CASRSGVNTEAFF. The CDR3 DNA reads TGTGCCAGCAGGTCAGGGGTGAACACTGAAGCTTTCTTT.

Concerning this clone: The junction departs from the called germline gene at one end, perhaps through a read error. The identical CDR3 is also encoded by other nucleotide sequences in the sample. This sequence joins TRBV12-3 or TRBV12-4 and TRBJ2-7, with TRBD2 as a possible D gene (5 bases). This CDR3 has 13 amino acids. Here the CDR3 reads CASSLVREGEQYF. The CDR3 nucleotides are TGTGCCAGTAGTTTGGTCCGGGAAGGCGAGCAGTACTTC.

The chain uses TRBV19 and TRBJ1-5; 7 bases match TRBD1. Trimming took 4 bases from V and 2 from J; bases not matched to a gene: 8. Germline CDR1 and CDR2: LNHDA and SQIVND (reference sequence). This CDR3 comprises 16 residues. CDR3 bases: TGTGCCAGTAGTACCCCAAGACAGGGAGGCAATCAGCCCCAGCATTTT. Protein product: CASSTPRQGGNQPQHF.

This clone has a single count. This CDR3 is CASSPMTRGEQYF. In DNA, the CDR3 is TGCGCCAGCAGCCCCATGACCAGGGGCGAGCAGTACTTC. The gene calls are TRBV5-1 and TRBJ2-7; D possibly corresponds to TRBD1 (6 bases). V was clipped by 4 bases and J by 6 bases, with 14 bases between them. CDR3 length: 13 residues. Germline values: CDR1 SGHRS, CDR2 YFSETQ.

V and J are TRBV18 and TRBJ2-2; the D is unclear. Germline V CDR1 and CDR2: KGHSH, LQKENI. Trimming removed 3 bases at V and 3 bases at J, with 11 bases between. CDR3 length equals 15 residues. The CDR3 nucleotides are TGTGCCAGCTCACCGGGCCCAGGTCACACCGGGGAGCTGTTTTTT. Its translation: CASSPGPGHTGELFF.

The chain employs TRBV29-1 and TRBJ2-7, with a possible D match to TRBD2 (6 bases). Looked up from germline, CDR1 is SQVTM and CDR2 is ANQGSEA. The CDR3 is 14 amino acids. The V end was cut by 2 bases, the J end by 6 bases, with 17 bases between. The DNA of the CDR3 is TGCAGCGTTGAAATACCGGGACTGCGATCCGAGCAGTACTTC. This translates into CSVEIPGLRSEQYF.

The J gene is TRBJ1-4, the V gene TRBV6-5; D uncertain. CDR1 is MNHEY, CDR2 SVGAGI, per germline. V lost 4 bases to trimming and J lost 10 bases, with 13 bases between them. The CDR3 is made up of 13 amino acids. For the CDR3, the DNA is TGTGCCAGCAGTTTCGGCGGGTCGGGAAAACTGTTTTTT. Its protein is CASSFGGSGKLFF.

The chain links TRBV6-5 to TRBJ2-7, with 9 bases that match TRBD2. The J segment lost 6 bases and the V segment lost 2 bases, leaving 8 bases of the junction unmatched. The germline V gene has CDR1 MNHEY and CDR2 SVGAGI. This CDR3 is 15 amino acids long. The CDR3 reads CASSYSGGRDGEQYF. CDR3 DNA sequence: TGTGCCAGCAGTTACAGCGGCGGGAGGGACGGCGAGCAGTACTTC.

Comments on this clone: A read error may produce the germline difference seen at one junction end. The V and J genes are TRBV24-1 and TRBJ2-1; D unclear. Germline V gene sequence: CDR1 KGHDR, CDR2 SFDVKD. This CDR3 comprises 13 residues. Here the CDR3 reads CATGDLVAGPRFF. The CDR3 DNA follows: TGTGCCACCGGTGATTTGGTGGCAGGCCCACGGTTCTTC.

The V gene is TRBV14, the J gene TRBJ2-7; 8 bases fit TRBD1. J gave up 0 bases and V 1 base, and 2 bases lay outside the gene matches. The CDR3 loop spans 15 amino acids. Germline V gives CDR1 SGHDN, CDR2 FVKESK. CDR3 region: CASSQGDRTSYEQYF. CDR3 in DNA: TGTGCCAGCAGCCAAGGGGACAGGACCTCCTACGAGCAGTACTTC.

V and J are TRBV4-2 and TRBJ2-1; D perhaps matches TRBD2 (6 bases). V was shortened by 2 bases and J by 7 bases, with 24 bases between the two germline ends. The CDR3 extends over 18 amino acids. Germline V CDR1 and CDR2: LGHNA, YNFKEQ. Written as DNA, the CDR3 is TGTGCCAGCAGCCAAATACTGGGGGGAATGAGCTCTCGGAATGAGCAGTTCTTC. Protein sequence: CASSQILGGMSSRNEQFF.

This clone was seen only a few times. The chain combines TRBV7-2 with TRBJ1-2; 10 bases are shared with TRBD1. Trimming at V came to 5 bases and at J to 6 bases, leaving 9 bases not matched to a gene. The CDR3 has 15 amino acids. Germline V gene lookup returns CDR1 SGHTA and CDR2 FQGNSA. The CDR3 DNA sequence: TGTGCCAGCAGCCCCATGGGACAGGGGTTTAATGGCTACACCTTC. This sequence encodes CASSPMGQGFNGYTF.

The gene calls are TRBV3-1 (or the pseudogene TRBV3-2) and TRBJ2-1; D is perhaps TRBD1 (5 bases). Looked up from germline, CDR1 is LGHDT and CDR2 is YNNKEL (reference sequence). Trimming took 0 bases from V and 3 from J, leaving 12 bases between them. CDR3 length: 16 amino acids. CDR3 bases: TGTGCCAGCAGCCAAGATTCGTGGGGCTTCTACAATGAGCAGTTCTTC. This translates into CASSQDSWGFYNEQFF.

The rearrangement uses TRBV15 and TRBJ1-1, with a weak D call TRBD1 (5 bases). The germline V and J ends were trimmed by 9 bases and 1 base, with 15 bases remaining between them. This CDR3 has 14 amino acids. Germline-derived CDR1 and CDR2 are LNHNV and YYDKDF (reference sequence). The CDR3 loop is CATQGVHGNTEAFF. CDR3 coding DNA: TGTGCCACTCAAGGGGTTCACGGGAACACTGAAGCTTTCTTT.

This chain uses TRBV6-5 with TRBJ1-5, with D uncertain. This CDR3 contains 13 residues. V lost 0 bases to trimming and J lost 7 bases, with 7 bases between them. Germline V gives CDR1 MNHEY, CDR2 SVGAGI. The CDR3 DNA sequence: TGTGCCAGCAGTTACTCTGAGTGGCAGCCCCAGCATTTT. It encodes CASSYSEWQPQHF.